The rows below give T cell receptor beta chains drawn from one sample of a study of Graves' ophthalmopathy and Graves' hyperthyroidism. TCRdb re-called the multiplex PCR reads through MiXCR, storing one row per CDR3 protein. The profile shows around 26,000 distinct CDR3 sequences, 48% of them singletons. Source material: peripheral blood. The receptors come from an adult woman with stable Graves' hyperthyroidism. Both conserved end residues are part of each CDR3. Fields, in order: CDR3 protein, clone size, V gene, J gene. The size entry is marked missing in some rows and otherwise reads once, few, many or a size class.

CASSTVYEQYF	medium-sized	TRBV6-5	TRBJ2-7
CSARWASDSYEQYF	.	TRBV20-1	TRBJ2-7
CASIPRTGGDEKLFF	.	TRBV2	TRBJ1-4
CDSSGSTDTQYF	.	TRBV6-4	TRBJ2-3
CASSDVREVEHF	.	TRBV6-4	TRBJ1-5
CATSRGDRNYGYTF	medium-sized	TRBV15	TRBJ1-2
CASSEGQRNQPQHF	medium-sized	TRBV2	TRBJ1-5
CASADRVVPHNEQFF	medium-sized	TRBV24-1	TRBJ2-1
CASSHFGNNEKLFF	.	TRBV25-1	TRBJ1-4
CATSASGQGPYEQYF	.	TRBV15	TRBJ2-7
CAWSVEGRGWNTEAFF	.	TRBV30	TRBJ1-1
CASSLWPTDVYGYTF	medium-sized	TRBV7-2	TRBJ1-2
CASSSEGGMNQPQHF	.	TRBV7-6	TRBJ1-5
CASSDELYEREAYNEQFF	many	TRBV6-4	TRBJ2-1
CSVGRGLASEQYF	medium-sized	TRBV29-1	TRBJ2-7
CASKRGDGGSYEQYF	many	TRBV19	TRBJ2-7
CASSLDGTGRGYTF	medium-sized	TRBV7-2	TRBJ1-2
CATSRSRVQGVVYEQYF	medium-sized	TRBV15	TRBJ2-7
CASRGGGRNTEAFF	few	TRBV2	TRBJ1-1
CAIRDRITGGTYGYTF	.	TRBV10-3	TRBJ1-2
CASSVLSSGYEQYF	medium-sized	TRBV9	TRBJ2-7
CASSTTVRNTF	once	TRBV12-3/TRBV12-4	TRBJ1-2
CASSLRSVSKSSYNEQFF	medium-sized	TRBV7-8	TRBJ2-1
CSARDRPGGANSPLHF	medium-sized	TRBV20-1	TRBJ1-6
CSARSYGANTGELFF	medium-sized	TRBV20-1	TRBJ2-2
CASSEEAQNVLDTQYF	few	TRBV2	TRBJ2-3